The rows below give T cell receptor beta chains drawn from one sample of a study of cytomegalovirus exposure and HLA in healthy donors. The table came from immunoSEQ multiplex PCR; TCRdb's copy has only in-frame clones and leaves some out. The data show under 200,000 clones, with 84% seen just once and around 0.37% held by the top ten. Material: PBMCs. The receptors stem from a boy under 10 years old in good health and CMV-seronegative. Each CDR3 is given with its conserved first and last residue. D genes are given only for firm matches. Expanded clones get a size class; other rows say once, few or many, or leave the size out.

d_call	v_call	clone_size	j_call	cdr3_nt	cdr3_aa
TRBD2	TRBV30	-	TRBJ2-7	TGTGCCTGGAGTGCGGGACTAGCGTTCTTCGAGCAGTACTTC	CAWSAGLAFFEQYF
-	TRBV28	-	TRBJ2-1	TGTGCCAGCAGTTTATCCGAGCGGATTCAGTTCTTC	CASSLSERIQFF
-	TRBV9	-	TRBJ1-3	TGTGCCAGCAGCGTAGGTTATTCTGGAAACACCATATATTTT	CASSVGYSGNTIYF
TRBD1	TRBV28	once	TRBJ1-1	TGTGCCAGCAGTTTATTCCCGGACAGGGTGAACACTGAAGCTTTCTTT	CASSLFPDRVNTEAFF
TRBD2	TRBV10-3	-	TRBJ2-1	TGTGCCATCAGTGATTTAGGGACTAGCGGTTCCTACAATGAGCAGTTCTTC	CAISDLGTSGSYNEQFF
-	TRBV28	-	TRBJ2-2	TGTGCCAGCAGTGCCCCGGGGAGCAACACCGGGGAGCTGTTTTTT	CASSAPGSNTGELFF
TRBD2	TRBV7-9	-	TRBJ2-7	TGTGCCAGCAGCTCCTTTTCCGGGACTAGCGGGTACGAGCAGTACTTC	CASSSFSGTSGYEQYF
-	TRBV7-6	-	TRBJ2-7	TGTGCCAGCAGCTTAGACGGCAGCGCCTACGAGCAGTACTTC	CASSLDGSAYEQYF
-	TRBV12-5	-	TRBJ1-2	TGTGCTAGTGGTTTGGGAAGAACAGGGCGCGGTGGCTACACCTTC	CASGLGRTGRGGYTF
TRBD1	TRBV18	-	TRBJ1-3	TGTGCCAGCTCACGGGACAGCTTCTCTGGAAACACCATATATTTT	CASSRDSFSGNTIYF
-	TRBV29-1	few	TRBJ1-4	TGCAGCGTTGAGGGTGACGACAGGTCCCTGTTTTTT	CSVEGDDRSLFF
TRBD1	TRBV30	-	TRBJ1-5	TGTGCCTGGAGTCCTGACAGGGATGGGCAGCCCCAGCATTTT	CAWSPDRDGQPQHF
-	TRBV2	-	TRBJ1-5	TGTGCCAGCAGCGGGACACTTATCGTGGCTGGCAATCAGCCCCAGCATTTT	CASSGTLIVAGNQPQHF
TRBD1	TRBV27	-	TRBJ2-2	TGTGCCAGCAGTTTTAGTTCTGGGACAGTACCTACCGAGGAGCTGTTTTTT	CASSFSSGTVPTEELFF
-	TRBV5-1	-	TRBJ1-1	TGCGCCAGCAGCTTGGTCGGGGATTTCACTGAAGCTTTCTTT	CASSLVGDFTEAFF
-	TRBV7-9	-	TRBJ2-6	TGTGCCAGCAGCTCCCGGTCCTTGTACTCTGGGGCCAACGTCCTGACTTTC	CASSSRSLYSGANVLTF
-	TRBV13	few	TRBJ2-3	TGTGCCAGCAGCTCCGACAGGTTGGGCACAGATACGCAGTATTTT	CASSSDRLGTDTQYF
TRBD1	TRBV6-1	-	TRBJ1-2	TGTGCCAGCAGAGGCGGGGACAGGGTCGGCTACACCTTC	CASRGGDRVGYTF
TRBD1	TRBV2	-	TRBJ2-7	TGTGCCAGCCGCCCGGACAGGGCCTCCTACGAGCAGTACTTC	CASRPDRASYEQYF
TRBD2	TRBV10-3	-	TRBJ2-3	TGTGCCATCAGACCGGGACTAGCGGGAGGTCGCACAGATACGCAGTATTTT	CAIRPGLAGGRTDTQYF
TRBD1	TRBV28	once	TRBJ1-1	TGTGCCAGCAGTCCTACTGACAGGGGGGTAGCTTTCTTT	CASSPTDRGVAFF
TRBD2	TRBV18	-	TRBJ2-7	TGTGCCAGCTCACCACCGCGGGGGGCGGAAAGGTACGAGCAGTACTTC	CASSPPRGAERYEQYF
TRBD1	TRBV5-6	-	TRBJ2-7	TGTGCCAGCAGGGGAGGGACAGGGCCCTACGAGCAGTACTTC	CASRGGTGPYEQYF
-	TRBV5-1	-	TRBJ1-4	TGCGCCAGCAGCCGGAGTAGTCAGAATAATGAAAAACTGTTTTTT	CASSRSSQNNEKLFF
-	TRBV5-8	-	TRBJ1-2	TGTGCCAGCAGACTACAGGCGGACTATGGCTACACCTTC	CASRLQADYGYTF
TRBD1	TRBV9	-	TRBJ1-1	TGTGCCAGCAGCGGACATAACAGGGGTACTGAAGCTTTCTTT	CASSGHNRGTEAFF
TRBD2	TRBV7-7	-	TRBJ2-5	TGTGCTAGCAGCTTAGGATGGGGGAGGGGCCAAGAGACCCAGTACTTC	CASSLGWGRGQETQYF
-	TRBV21-1	-	TRBJ2-1	TGTGCCAGCTGGGACAGGGTGACACAATGTGAGCAGTTCTTC	CASWDRVTQCEQFF
-	TRBV6-1	-	TRBJ1-5	TGTGCCAGCGGAAGCGGGAGCAATCAGCCCCAGCATTTT	CASGSGSNQPQHF
TRBD2	TRBV2	-	TRBJ2-7	TGTGCCAGCAGTGACCCGGGACTACTATTTACCTACGAGCAGTACTTC	CASSDPGLLFTYEQYF
-	TRBV2	-	TRBJ2-5	TGTGCCAGCAGTGAGGACAGACTGCAAGAGACCCAGTACTTC	CASSEDRLQETQYF
-	TRBV5-1	-	TRBJ1-2	TGCGCCAGCAGCTTAGGCTTAACACAGGAAAACTATGGCTACACCTTC	CASSLGLTQENYGYTF
-	TRBV2	-	TRBJ2-2	TGTGCCAGCACCTTCGAGGACAGAAACACCGGGGAGCTGTTTTTT	CASTFEDRNTGELFF
-	TRBV20-1	-	TRBJ1-5	TGCAGTGCTCAGGGAAATCAGCCCCAGCATTTT	CSAQGNQPQHF
TRBD2	TRBV7-6	-	TRBJ2-1	TGTGCCAGCAGCTTCGTACTAGCGGAAGACAATGAGCAGTTCTTC	CASSFVLAEDNEQFF
-	TRBV7-8	few	TRBJ2-5	TGTGCCAGCAACATTGGCGGTAACCAAGAGACCCAGTACTTC	CASNIGGNQETQYF
TRBD2	TRBV7-6	-	TRBJ2-2	TGTGCCAGCAGCCGACTACCGGGACTAGGATCCGGGGAGCTGTTTTTT	CASSRLPGLGSGELFF
TRBD1	TRBV7-9	-	TRBJ1-1	TGTGCCAGCAGCCCGGAGACAGGGTACACTGAAGCTTTCTTT	CASSPETGYTEAFF
-	TRBV19	-	TRBJ2-2	TGTGCCAGTAGCCCCACCCCCAGGGTAACCGGGGAGCTGTTTTTT	CASSPTPRVTGELFF
TRBD1	TRBV7-6	once	TRBJ1-4	TGTGCCAGCAGCCGCCGAACCAGAGGGACAGGGGATATTGAAAAACTGTTTTTT	CASSRRTRGTGDIEKLFF
-	TRBV6-7	-	TRBJ1-1	TGTGCCAGCAGCCCGCAGGAACACACTGAAGCTTTCTTT	CASSPQEHTEAFF
-	TRBV28	once	TRBJ1-2	TGTGCCAGCAGTCCGGGACACCTTAGGGGCTACACCTTC	CASSPGHLRGYTF
TRBD1	TRBV19	-	TRBJ2-7	TGTGCCAGTGGGAAACAGGGGGCTGGATACGAGCAGTACTTC	CASGKQGAGYEQYF
TRBD2	TRBV28	-	TRBJ2-2	TGTGCCAGCAGCATTCGGACTAGCGGGAGCGGGACCGGGGAGCTGTTTTTT	CASSIRTSGSGTGELFF
-	TRBV15	-	TRBJ2-3	TGTGCCACCAGCAGAGATCCGTCAGATACGCAGTATTTT	CATSRDPSDTQYF
TRBD2	TRBV5-6	once	TRBJ2-1	TGTGCCAGCAGCTTGGTAGGACTAGCGGGAAACGAGCAGTTCTTC	CASSLVGLAGNEQFF
TRBD1	TRBV5-1	-	TRBJ1-2	TGCGCCAGCAGGACAGGGGGCGGTTCCTATGGCTACACCTTC	CASRTGGGSYGYTF
-	TRBV28	-	TRBJ2-4	TGTGCCAGCAGCGGAAACATTCAGTACTTC	CASSGNIQYF
TRBD1	TRBV10-3	-	TRBJ1-3	TGTGCCATTTCCCACACCTCCGGGACAGGGGGCCCTGGAAACACCATATATTTT	CAISHTSGTGGPGNTIYF
TRBD1	TRBV5-8	-	TRBJ2-1	TGTGCCAGCAGCTTACCAGGGGGAACCTACAATGAGCAGTTCTTC	CASSLPGGTYNEQFF
TRBD1	TRBV11-2	-	TRBJ2-7	TGCGCCAGCTCGGGGACAGGGAACGTGTACGAGCAGTACTTC	CASSGTGNVYEQYF
TRBD1	TRBV28	-	TRBJ2-7	TGTGCCAGCAGTCCCGGGGACAGGGATAGTGACGAGCAGTACTTC	CASSPGDRDSDEQYF
-	TRBV4-1	-	TRBJ1-2	TGCGCCAGCAGCCAAGATGGGGGCGGCTATGGCTACACCTTC	CASSQDGGGYGYTF
-	TRBV7-8	-	TRBJ1-2	TGTGCCAGCACACCTCTAGTGGAGGCCGAGGACTATGGCTACACCTTC	CASTPLVEAEDYGYTF
-	TRBV12-5	-	TRBJ1-5	TGTGCTAGTGGGGCGACAGGTCAGGTCCAGCATTTT	CASGATGQVQHF